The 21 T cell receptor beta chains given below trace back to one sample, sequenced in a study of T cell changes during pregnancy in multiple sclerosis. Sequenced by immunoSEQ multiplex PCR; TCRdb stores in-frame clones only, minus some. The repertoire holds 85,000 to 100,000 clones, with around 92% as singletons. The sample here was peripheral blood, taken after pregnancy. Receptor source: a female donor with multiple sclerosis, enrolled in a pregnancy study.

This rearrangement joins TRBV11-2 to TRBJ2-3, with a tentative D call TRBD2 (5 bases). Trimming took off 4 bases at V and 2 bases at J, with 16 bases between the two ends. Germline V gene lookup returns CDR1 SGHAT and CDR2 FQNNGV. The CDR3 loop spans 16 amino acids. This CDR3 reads CASSSTSGSHTDTQYF. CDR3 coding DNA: TGTGCCAGCAGCTCCACCAGCGGAAGCCACACAGATACGCAGTATTTT.

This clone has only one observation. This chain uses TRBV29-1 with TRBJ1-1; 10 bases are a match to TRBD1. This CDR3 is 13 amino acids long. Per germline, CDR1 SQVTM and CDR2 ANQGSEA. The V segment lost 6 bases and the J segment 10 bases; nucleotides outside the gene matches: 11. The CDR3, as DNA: TGCAGCGTCCTGACAGGGGGCGACGGGGTAGCTTTCTTT. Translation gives CSVLTGGDGVAFF.

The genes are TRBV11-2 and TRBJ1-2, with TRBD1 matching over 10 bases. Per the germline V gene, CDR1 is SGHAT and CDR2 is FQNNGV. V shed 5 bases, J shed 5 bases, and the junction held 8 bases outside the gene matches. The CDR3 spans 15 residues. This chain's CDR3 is CASSRDRGGEYGYTF. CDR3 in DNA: TGTGCCAGCAGCCGGGACAGGGGTGGGGAATATGGCTACACCTTC.

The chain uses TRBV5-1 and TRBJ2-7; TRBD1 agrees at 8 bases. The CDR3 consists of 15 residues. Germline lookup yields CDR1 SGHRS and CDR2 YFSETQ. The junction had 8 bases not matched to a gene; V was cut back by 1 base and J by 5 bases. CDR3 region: CASSLIGQGGNEQYF. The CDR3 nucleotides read TGCGCCAGCAGCTTGATCGGACAGGGAGGCAACGAGCAGTACTTC.

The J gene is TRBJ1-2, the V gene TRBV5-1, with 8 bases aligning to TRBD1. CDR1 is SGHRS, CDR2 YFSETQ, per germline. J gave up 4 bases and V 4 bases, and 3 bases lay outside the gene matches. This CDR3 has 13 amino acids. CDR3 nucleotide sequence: TGCGCCAGCAGCCCCGGACAGGGCTATGGCTACACCTTC. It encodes CASSPGQGYGYTF.

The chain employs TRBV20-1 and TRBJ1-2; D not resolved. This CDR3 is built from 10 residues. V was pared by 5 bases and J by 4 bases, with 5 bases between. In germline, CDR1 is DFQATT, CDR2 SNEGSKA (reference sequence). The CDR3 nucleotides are TGCAGTGCTTTCCTCTATGGCTACACCTTC. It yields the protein CSAFLYGYTF.

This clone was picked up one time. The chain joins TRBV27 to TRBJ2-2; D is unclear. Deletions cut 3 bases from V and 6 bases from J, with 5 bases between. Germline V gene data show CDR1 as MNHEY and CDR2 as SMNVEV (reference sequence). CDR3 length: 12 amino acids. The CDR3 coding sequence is TGTGCCAGCAGTTTCCTGTCCGGGGAGCTGTTTTTT. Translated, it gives CASSFLSGELFF.

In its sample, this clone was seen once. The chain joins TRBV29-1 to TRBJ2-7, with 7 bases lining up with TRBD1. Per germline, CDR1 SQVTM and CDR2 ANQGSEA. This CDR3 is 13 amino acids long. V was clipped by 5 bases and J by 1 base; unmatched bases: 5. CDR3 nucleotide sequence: TGCAGCGTTCTTTCGACAGGGTCCTACGAGCAGTACTTC. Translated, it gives CSVLSTGSYEQYF.

CDR3 protein: CASSRTGTSWGEQFF. CDR3 sequence (DNA): TGTGCCAGCAGCCGAACCGGGACTAGCTGGGGTGAGCAGTTCTTC. The chain has TRBV6-4 and TRBJ2-1; 9 nucleotides agree with TRBD2. Trimming took 6 bases from V and 9 from J; bases not matched to a gene: 12. The CDR3 has 15 residues. CDR1 is MRHNA and CDR2 is SNTAGT in the germline V gene.

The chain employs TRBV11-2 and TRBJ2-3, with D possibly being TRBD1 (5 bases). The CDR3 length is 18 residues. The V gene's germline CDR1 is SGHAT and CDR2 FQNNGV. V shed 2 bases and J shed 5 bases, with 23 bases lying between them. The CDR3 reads CASSLSYSGPKQGDTQYF. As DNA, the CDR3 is TGTGCCAGCAGCTTATCTTATTCTGGGCCGAAGCAGGGAGATACGCAGTATTTT.

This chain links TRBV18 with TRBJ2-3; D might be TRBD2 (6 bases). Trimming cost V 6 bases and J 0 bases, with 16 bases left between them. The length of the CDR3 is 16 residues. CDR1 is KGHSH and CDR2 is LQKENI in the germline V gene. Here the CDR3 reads CASSSRGGSSTDTQYF. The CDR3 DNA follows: TGTGCCAGCTCGTCTCGTGGGGGGTCAAGCACAGATACGCAGTATTTT.

The CDR3 is CASSLNELEAFF. DNA for the CDR3: TGTGCCAGCAGCTTAAACGAACTTGAAGCTTTCTTT. The V gene is TRBV7-2, the J gene TRBJ1-1, with D unresolved. The CDR3 spans 12 residues. Trimming removed 2 bases at V and 7 bases at J, with 8 bases between. The germline gives CDR1 SGHTA, CDR2 FQGNSA.

The CDR3 bases are TGCGCCAGCAGCTTGGCCTTACAAGAGACCCAGTACTTC. Its translation: CASSLALQETQYF. The chain has TRBV5-1 and TRBJ2-5; no reliable D call. The V gene lost 0 bases and the J gene lost 2 bases, with 5 bases spanning the gap. The CDR3 is 13 amino acids. Per the germline V gene, CDR1 is SGHRS and CDR2 is YFSETQ.

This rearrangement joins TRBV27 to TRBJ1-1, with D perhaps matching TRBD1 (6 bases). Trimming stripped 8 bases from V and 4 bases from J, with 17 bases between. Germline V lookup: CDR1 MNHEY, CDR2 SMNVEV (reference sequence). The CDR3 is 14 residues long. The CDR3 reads CASAPDRTFTEAFF. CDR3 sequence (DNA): TGTGCCAGCGCTCCGGACAGAACCTTCACTGAAGCTTTCTTT.

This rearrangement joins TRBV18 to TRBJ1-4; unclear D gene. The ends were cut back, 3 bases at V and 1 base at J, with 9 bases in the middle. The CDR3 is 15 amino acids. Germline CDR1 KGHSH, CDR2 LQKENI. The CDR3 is CASSPQGGTNEKLFF. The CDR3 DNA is TGTGCCAGCTCACCCCAAGGAGGAACTAATGAAAAACTGTTTTTT.

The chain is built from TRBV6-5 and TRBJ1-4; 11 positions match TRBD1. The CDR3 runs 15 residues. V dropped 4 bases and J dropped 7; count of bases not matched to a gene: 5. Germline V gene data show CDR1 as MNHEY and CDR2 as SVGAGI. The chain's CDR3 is CASSSSGQGGEKLFF. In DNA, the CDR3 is TGTGCCAGCAGTTCCTCGGGACAGGGGGGTGAAAAACTGTTTTTT.

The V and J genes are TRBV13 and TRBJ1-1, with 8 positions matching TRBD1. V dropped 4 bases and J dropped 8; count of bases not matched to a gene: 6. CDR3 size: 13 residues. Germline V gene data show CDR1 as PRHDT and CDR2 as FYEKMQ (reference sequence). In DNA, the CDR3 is TGTGCCAGCAGCTCCACAGGGGGGTGGGAAGCTTTCTTT. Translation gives CASSSTGGWEAFF.

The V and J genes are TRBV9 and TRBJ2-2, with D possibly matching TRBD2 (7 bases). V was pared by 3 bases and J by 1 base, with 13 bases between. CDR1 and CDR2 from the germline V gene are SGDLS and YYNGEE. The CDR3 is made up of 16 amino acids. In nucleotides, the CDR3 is TGTGCCAGCAGCGGGTTCGGGGGGCAGAACACCGGGGAGCTGTTTTTT. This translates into CASSGFGGQNTGELFF.

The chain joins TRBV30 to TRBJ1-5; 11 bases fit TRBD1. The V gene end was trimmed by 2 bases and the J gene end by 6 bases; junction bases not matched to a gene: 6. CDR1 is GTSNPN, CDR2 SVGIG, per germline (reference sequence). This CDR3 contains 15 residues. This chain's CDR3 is CAWSFGQGAGQPQHF. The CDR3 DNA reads TGTGCCTGGAGTTTCGGACAGGGGGCCGGTCAGCCCCAGCATTTT.

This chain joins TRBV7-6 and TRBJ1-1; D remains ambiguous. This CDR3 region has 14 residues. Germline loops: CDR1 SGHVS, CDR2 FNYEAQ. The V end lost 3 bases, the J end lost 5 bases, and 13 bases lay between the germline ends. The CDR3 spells CASSFAALGTEAFF. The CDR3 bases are TGTGCCAGCAGCTTTGCAGCCCTCGGGACTGAAGCTTTCTTT.

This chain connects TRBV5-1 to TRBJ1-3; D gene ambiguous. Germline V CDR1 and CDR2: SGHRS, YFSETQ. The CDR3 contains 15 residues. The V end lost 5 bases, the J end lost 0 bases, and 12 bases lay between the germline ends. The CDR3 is CASRPDGVSGNTIYF. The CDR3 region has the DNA TGCGCCAGCAGACCGGACGGGGTCTCTGGAAACACCATATATTTT.